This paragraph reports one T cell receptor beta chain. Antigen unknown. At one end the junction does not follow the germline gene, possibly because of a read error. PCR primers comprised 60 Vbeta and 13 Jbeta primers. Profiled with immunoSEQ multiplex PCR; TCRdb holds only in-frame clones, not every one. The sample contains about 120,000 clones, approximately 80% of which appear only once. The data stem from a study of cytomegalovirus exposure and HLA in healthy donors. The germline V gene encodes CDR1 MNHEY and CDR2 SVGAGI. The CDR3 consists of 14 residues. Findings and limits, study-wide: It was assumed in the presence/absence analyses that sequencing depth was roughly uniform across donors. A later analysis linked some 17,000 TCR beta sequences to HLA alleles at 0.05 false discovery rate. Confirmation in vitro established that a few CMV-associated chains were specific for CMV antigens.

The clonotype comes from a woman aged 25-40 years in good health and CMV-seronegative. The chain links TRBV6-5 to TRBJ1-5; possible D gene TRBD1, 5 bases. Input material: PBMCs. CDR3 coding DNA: TGTGCCAGCACTAACGCGGCAGGGAATCTGCCCCAGCATTTT. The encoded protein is CASTNAAGNLPQHF.